This T cell receptor (beta chain) was recovered during a study of blood T cell repertoires in COVID-19. Study-wide background: Acute and convalescent COVID-19 specimens originated in the United States, Italy and Spain.

Original processing methods: Nucleated cell number was recorded as an estimate derived from reference gene primer amplification. Clones were sequenced by immunoSEQ multiplex PCR, and TCRdb holds only the in-frame ones, with some missing. D and trimming come from the DNA, and the V and J calls and clone size come from that table. The table includes 200,000 to 250,000 clones, over 70% detected once. Clinical history as reported by participants underpinned cohort assignment. It was within 2 weeks before study entry that exposed participants met a COVID-19 case. A single count supports this clone. Sample: PBMCs or T cells enriched from blood (not recorded which). This sequence was found in a woman aged 30 to 39 who had been exposed to COVID-19.

CDR3 coding DNA: TGTGCCAGCAGTGGTGGTTGGAGGGTTCGTGGCTACACCTTC. Translated: CASSGGWRVRGYTF. The chain is built from TRBV25-1 and TRBJ1-2; D gene ambiguous. The germline gives CDR1 MGHDK, CDR2 SYGVNS. The CDR3 extends over 14 amino acids. V was shortened by 4 bases and J by 7 bases, with 16 bases between the two germline ends.